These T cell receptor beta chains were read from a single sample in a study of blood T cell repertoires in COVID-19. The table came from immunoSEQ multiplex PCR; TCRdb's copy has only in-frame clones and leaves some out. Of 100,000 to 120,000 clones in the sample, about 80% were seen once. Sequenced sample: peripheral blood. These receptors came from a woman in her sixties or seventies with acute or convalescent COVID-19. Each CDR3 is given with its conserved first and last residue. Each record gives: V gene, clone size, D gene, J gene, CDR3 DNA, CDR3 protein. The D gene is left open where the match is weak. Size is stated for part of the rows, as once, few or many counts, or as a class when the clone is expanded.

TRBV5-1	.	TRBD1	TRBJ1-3	TGCGCCAGCAGCCCGAGGACAGGGCTTCCTGAATATGGAAACACCATATATTTT	CASSPRTGLPEYGNTIYF
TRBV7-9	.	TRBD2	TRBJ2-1	TGTGCCAGCAGCGTCTTAGCGGGGGATGAGCAGTTCTTC	CASSVLAGDEQFF
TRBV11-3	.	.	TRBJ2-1	TGTGCCAGCAGCTCACAGGGAAGCTCCTACAATGAGCAGTTCTTC	CASSSQGSSYNEQFF
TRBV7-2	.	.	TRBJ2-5	TGTGCCAGCAGCGGGGGGAGGACTCGCGGCACGGAGACCCAGTACTTC	CASSGGRTRGTETQYF
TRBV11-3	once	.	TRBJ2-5	TGTGCCAGCAGCCAGGGGCCAAAAGAGACCCAGTACTTC	CASSQGPKETQYF
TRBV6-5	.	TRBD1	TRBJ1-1	TGTGCCAGCAACCTTAACAGGGGTAACACTGAAGCTTTCTTT	CASNLNRGNTEAFF
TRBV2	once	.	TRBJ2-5	TGTGCCAGCAGTGAACGGACAGTCCAAGAGACCCAGTACTTC	CASSERTVQETQYF
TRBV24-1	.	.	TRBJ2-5	TGTGCCACCAGTGATTTCGGAGAGACCCAGTACTTC	CATSDFGETQYF
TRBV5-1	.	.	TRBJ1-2	TGCGCCAGCAGCTTGGCCGCAGACTATGGCTACACCTTC	CASSLAADYGYTF
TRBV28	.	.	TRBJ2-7	TGTGCCAGCAGCCCTGACAGGCCACTTACCTACGAGCAGTACTTC	CASSPDRPLTYEQYF
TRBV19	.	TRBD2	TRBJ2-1	TGTGCCAGTAGTATCCTAGCGGGAGCTGATGAGCAGTTCTTC	CASSILAGADEQFF
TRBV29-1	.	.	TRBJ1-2	TGCAGCGTTGTGGGGGCTTACTATGGCTACACCTTC	CSVVGAYYGYTF
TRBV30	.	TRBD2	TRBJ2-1	TGTGCCTGGAGCTCGCTTCTAGCGGGAGGGGGTGACGGTGAGCAGTTCTTC	CAWSSLLAGGGDGEQFF
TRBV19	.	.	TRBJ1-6	TGTGCCAGTAGTATTGGTGGACAGCTATATAATTCACCCCTCCACTTT	CASSIGGQLYNSPLHF
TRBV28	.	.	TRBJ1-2	TGTGCCAGCAGCTTGGGGGGGGCCAGAGTTGGCGGCTACACCTTC	CASSLGGARVGGYTF
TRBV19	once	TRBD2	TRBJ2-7	TGTGCCAGTAGGAATAGCGGGAGATCAAACGAGCAGTACTTC	CASRNSGRSNEQYF
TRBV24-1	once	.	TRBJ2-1	TGTGCCACCAGTGACCTCCTAAATCCTGAGCAGTTCTTC	CATSDLLNPEQFF